Listed here are 3 T cell receptor beta chains from one sample, sequenced in a study of shared clonotypes between healthy human individuals. Method: immunoSEQ multiplex PCR; TCRdb's copy keeps in-frame clones and lacks some. The sample lists roughly 2,300,000 clones, about nine tenths occurring once. Sequenced sample: naive CD4+ T cells from PBMCs. Subset: CD45RA+ positively selected. The receptors stem from a man in his late teens or twenties in good health. Some clones in this sample may be carry-over from other donors' samples.

This clone was seen just once. The V call is TRBV4-2, the J call TRBJ2-1; 9 bases fit TRBD2. Germline V gives CDR1 LGHNA, CDR2 YNFKEQ. The CDR3 contains 14 residues. The V and J ends lost 1 base and 15 bases, in that order; junction bases with no gene match: 10. The CDR3 sequence is CASSQGALSGSWFF. CDR3 in DNA: TGTGCCAGCAGCCAAGGAGCCCTTAGCGGGAGTTGGTTCTTC.

J is TRBJ1-2 and V is TRBV6-6, with TRBD1 matching 8 bases. Germline V gene sequence: CDR1 MNHNY, CDR2 SVGAGI (reference sequence). The V segment lost 3 bases and the J segment 4 bases; nucleotides outside the gene matches: 10. CDR3 length equals 16 residues. Written as DNA, the CDR3 is TGTGCCAGCAGTTATGGTCCGGCAGGGGGCTCCTATGGCTACACCTTC. It translates to CASSYGPAGGSYGYTF.

This chain links TRBV7-2 with TRBJ1-3; the D gene is possibly TRBD1 (6 bases). The CDR3 spans 15 residues. Trimming shortened V by 1 base and J by 4 bases, and 11 bases separated the two germline ends. The germline V gene encodes CDR1 SGHTA and CDR2 FQGNSA. CDR3 protein: CASSLEWTEGNTIYF. CDR3 DNA sequence: TGTGCCAGCAGCTTAGAGTGGACAGAAGGAAACACCATATATTTT.